This T cell receptor (beta chain) was recorded in a study of blood T cell repertoires in COVID-19. For the study at large: Sample material is recorded as cDNA or gDNA derived from T cells, B-cell-depleted T cells, or PBMCs.

The CDR3 length is 17 residues. CDR1 and CDR2 (germline): KGHDR, SFDVKD. Trimming cost V 4 bases and J 3 bases, with 18 bases left between them. In the original processing: Estimation of nucleated cell counts was performed using reference gene primer amplification. Assay used: immunoSEQ multiplex PCR; TCRdb lists only in-frame clones, some missing. V, J and clone size reflect that table, while D and trimming were determined from the DNA. The sample lists around 230,000 clones, 88% occurring once. The source of this sequence is a middle-aged woman with acute COVID-19. The genes are TRBV24-1 and TRBJ2-1; possibly TRBD2 for D (6 bases). The material sequenced was PBMCs or T cells enriched from blood (not recorded which). The CDR3 loop reads CATSDESSARYYNEQFF. Written as DNA, the CDR3 is TGTGCCACCAGTGACGAGTCTAGCGCACGGTACTACAATGAGCAGTTCTTC.